This T cell receptor (beta chain) was captured by sequencing in a study of T cells after yellow fever vaccination. Study outcomes and limitations: Boosting was followed by the reappearance of most primary-vaccination clones (about 96% CD4, around 90% CD8). Contamination by abundant bulk-population clonotypes could be present in FACS-sorted repertoires.

This clonotype showed up many times. Antigen specificity is unknown. Per the germline V gene, CDR1 is DFQATT and CDR2 is SNEGSKA (reference sequence). CDR3 size: 12 residues. V was cut by 6 bases and J by 5 bases, with 13 bases left in between. As TCR cDNA was made by 5'RACE template switching, a universal primer site and UMIs were added. TCRdb reprocessed the 5' RACE reads via MiXCR and lists one record per CDR3 protein. There are a few hundred thousand distinct CDR3 sequences in the sample; 6.9% occur only once, and 0.85% lies in the top ten. The chain joins TRBV20-1 to TRBJ1-1; D possibly corresponds to TRBD1 (6 bases). Here the sequenced sample was CD4+ T cells sorted from PBMCs, taken 15 days after the yellow fever booster vaccination. This clonotype was obtained from a young man who received the YFV17D yellow fever vaccine. This CDR3 is CSARGGGTEAFF. The CDR3 DNA sequence: TGCAGTGCCCGAGGGGGGGGGACTGAAGCTTTCTTT.